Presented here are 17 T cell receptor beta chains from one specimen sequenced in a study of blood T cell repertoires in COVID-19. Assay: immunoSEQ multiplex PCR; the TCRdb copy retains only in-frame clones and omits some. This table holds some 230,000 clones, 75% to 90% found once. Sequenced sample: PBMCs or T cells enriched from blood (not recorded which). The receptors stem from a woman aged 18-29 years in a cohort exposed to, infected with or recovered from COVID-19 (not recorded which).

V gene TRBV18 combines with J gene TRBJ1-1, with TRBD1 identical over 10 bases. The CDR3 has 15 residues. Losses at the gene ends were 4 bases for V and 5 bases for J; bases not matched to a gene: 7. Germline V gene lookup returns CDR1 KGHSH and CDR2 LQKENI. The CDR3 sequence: CASSLLGQGGTEAFF. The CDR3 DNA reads TGTGCCAGCTCACTTCTCGGACAGGGGGGAACTGAAGCTTTCTTT.

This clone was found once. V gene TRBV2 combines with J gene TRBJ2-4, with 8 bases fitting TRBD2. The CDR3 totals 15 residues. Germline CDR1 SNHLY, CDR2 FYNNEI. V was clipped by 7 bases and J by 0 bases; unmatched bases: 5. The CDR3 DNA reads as TGTGCCAGCAACGTAGCGGGGCGAGCCAAAAACATTCAGTACTTC. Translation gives CASNVAGRAKNIQYF.

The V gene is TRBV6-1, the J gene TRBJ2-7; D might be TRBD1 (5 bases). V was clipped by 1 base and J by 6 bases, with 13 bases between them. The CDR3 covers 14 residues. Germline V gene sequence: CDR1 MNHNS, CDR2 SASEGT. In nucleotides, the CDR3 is TGTGCCAGCAGTGAAGTTAGTGGTCAGGGCGAGCAGTACTTC. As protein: CASSEVSGQGEQYF.

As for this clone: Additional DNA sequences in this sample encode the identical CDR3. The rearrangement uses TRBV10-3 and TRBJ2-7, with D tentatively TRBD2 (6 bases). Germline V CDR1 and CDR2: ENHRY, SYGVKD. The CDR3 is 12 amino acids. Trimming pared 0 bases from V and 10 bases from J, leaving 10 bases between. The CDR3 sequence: CAISESSGEQYF. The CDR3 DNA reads TGTGCCATCAGTGAGTCATCGGGAGAACAGTACTTC.

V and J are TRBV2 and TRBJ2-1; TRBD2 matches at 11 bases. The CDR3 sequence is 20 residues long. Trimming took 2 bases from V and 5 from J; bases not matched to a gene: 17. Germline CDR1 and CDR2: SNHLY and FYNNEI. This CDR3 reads CASSESGQVRLAGSHNEQFF. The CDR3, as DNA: TGTGCCAGCAGTGAAAGTGGACAGGTGAGACTAGCGGGGTCCCACAATGAGCAGTTCTTC.

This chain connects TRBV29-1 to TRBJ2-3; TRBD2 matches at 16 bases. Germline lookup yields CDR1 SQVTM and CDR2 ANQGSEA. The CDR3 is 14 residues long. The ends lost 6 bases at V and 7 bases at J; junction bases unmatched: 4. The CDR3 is CSVGTSGGANTQYF. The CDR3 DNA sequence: TGCAGCGTAGGGACTAGCGGGGGGGCGAATACGCAGTATTTT.

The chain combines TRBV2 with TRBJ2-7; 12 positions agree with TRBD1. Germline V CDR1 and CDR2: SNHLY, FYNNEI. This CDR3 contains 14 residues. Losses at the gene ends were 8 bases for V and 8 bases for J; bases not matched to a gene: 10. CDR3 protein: CASVAGTGGSQQYF. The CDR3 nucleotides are TGTGCCAGCGTCGCCGGGACAGGGGGCAGTCAGCAGTACTTC. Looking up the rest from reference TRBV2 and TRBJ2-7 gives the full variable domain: EPEVTQTPSHQVTQMGQEVILRCVPISNHLYFYWYRQILGQKVEFLVSFYNNEISEKSEIFDDQFSVERPDGSNFTLKIRSTKLEDSAMYFCASVAGTGGSQQYFGPGTRLTVT.

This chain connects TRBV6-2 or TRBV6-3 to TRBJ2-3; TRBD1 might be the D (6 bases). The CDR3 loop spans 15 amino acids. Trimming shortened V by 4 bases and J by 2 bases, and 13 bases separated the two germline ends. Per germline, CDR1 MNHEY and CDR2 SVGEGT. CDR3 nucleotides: TGTGCCAGCAGTTTCACGGGACAACACACAGATACGCAGTATTTT. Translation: CASSFTGQHTDTQYF.

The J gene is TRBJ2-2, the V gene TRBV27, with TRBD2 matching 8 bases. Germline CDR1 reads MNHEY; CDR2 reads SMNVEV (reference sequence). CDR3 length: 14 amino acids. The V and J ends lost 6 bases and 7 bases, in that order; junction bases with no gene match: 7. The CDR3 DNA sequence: TGTGCCAGCAGGGTGGGACTAGAGGTCGGGGAGCTGTTTTTT. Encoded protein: CASRVGLEVGELFF.

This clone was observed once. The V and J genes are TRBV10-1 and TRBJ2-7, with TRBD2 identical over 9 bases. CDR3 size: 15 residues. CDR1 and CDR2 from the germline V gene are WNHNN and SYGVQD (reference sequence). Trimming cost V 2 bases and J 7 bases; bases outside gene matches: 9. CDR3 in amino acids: CASSEELAGESEQYF. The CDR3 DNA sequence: TGCGCCAGCAGTGAGGAATTAGCGGGAGAGTCAGAGCAGTACTTC.

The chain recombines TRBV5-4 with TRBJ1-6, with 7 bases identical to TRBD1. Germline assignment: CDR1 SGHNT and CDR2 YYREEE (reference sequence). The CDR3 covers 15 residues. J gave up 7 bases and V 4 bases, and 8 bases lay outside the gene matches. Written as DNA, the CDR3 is TGTGCCAGCAGCAAACGCCAGGGGGAAAATTCACCCCTCCACTTT. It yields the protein CASSKRQGENSPLHF.

The chain's CDR3 is CASRPQDRVNQPQHF. In DNA, the CDR3 is TGTGCCAGCAGACCCCAGGACAGGGTAAATCAGCCCCAGCATTTT. The chain links TRBV6-5 to TRBJ1-5, with 8 bases that match TRBD1. The CDR3 sequence is 15 residues long. The V segment lost 6 bases and the J segment 4 bases; nucleotides outside the gene matches: 8. CDR1 and CDR2 from the germline V gene are MNHEY and SVGAGI.

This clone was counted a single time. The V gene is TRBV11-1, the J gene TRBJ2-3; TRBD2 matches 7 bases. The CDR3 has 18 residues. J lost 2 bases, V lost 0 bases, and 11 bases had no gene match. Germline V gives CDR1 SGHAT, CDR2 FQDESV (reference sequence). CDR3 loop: CASSLAELTSRDTDTQYF. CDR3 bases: TGTGCCAGCAGCTTAGCCGAATTGACTAGCCGGGACACAGATACGCAGTATTTT.

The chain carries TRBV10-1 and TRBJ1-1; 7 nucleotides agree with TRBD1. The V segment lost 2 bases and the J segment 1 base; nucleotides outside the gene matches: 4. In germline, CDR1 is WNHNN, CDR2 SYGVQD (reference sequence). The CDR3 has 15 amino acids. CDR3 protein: CASSEARGKNTEAFF. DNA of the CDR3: TGCGCCAGCAGTGAGGCCAGGGGGAAGAACACTGAAGCTTTCTTT.

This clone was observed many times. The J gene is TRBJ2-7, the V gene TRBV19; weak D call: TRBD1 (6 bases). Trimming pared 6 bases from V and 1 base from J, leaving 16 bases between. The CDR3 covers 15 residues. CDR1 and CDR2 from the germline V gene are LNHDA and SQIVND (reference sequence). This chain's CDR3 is CASSLNREGSYEQYF. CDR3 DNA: TGTGCCAGTAGCCTTAACAGGGAAGGGTCCTACGAGCAGTACTTC.

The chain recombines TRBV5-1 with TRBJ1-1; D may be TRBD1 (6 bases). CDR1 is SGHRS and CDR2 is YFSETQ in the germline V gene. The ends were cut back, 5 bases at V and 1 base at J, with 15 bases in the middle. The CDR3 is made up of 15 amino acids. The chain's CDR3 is CASRPLLGANTEAFF. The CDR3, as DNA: TGCGCCAGCAGGCCTCTGTTGGGGGCGAACACTGAAGCTTTCTTT.

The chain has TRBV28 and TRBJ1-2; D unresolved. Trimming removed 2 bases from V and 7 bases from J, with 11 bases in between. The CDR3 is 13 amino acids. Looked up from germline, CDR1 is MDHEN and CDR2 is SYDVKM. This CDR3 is CASSLGLSFGYTF. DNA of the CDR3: TGTGCCAGCAGTTTAGGCCTTTCTTTTGGCTACACCTTC.